This TCR beta chain stems from a study of T cell responses to AZD1222 COVID-19 vaccine. Assay used: immunoSEQ multiplex PCR; TCRdb lists only in-frame clones, some missing. The sample has about 130,000 clones, 90% to 95% seen once. Study results and caveats: Sampling captured repertoires only after the peak T cell response. At baseline, seropositivity was found in only six or seven AZD1222 recipients. Donors were chiefly white British, with a greater number of females, and clonal diversity was perhaps underestimated.

The CDR3 length is 12 residues. Trimming took 2 bases from V and 8 from J, leaving 8 bases between them. In germline, CDR1 is SGHTS, CDR2 YDEGEE. Concerning this clone: The antigen remains undetermined.

Sequencing used peripheral blood, obtained on day 0 of AZD1222 vaccination. The sequence came from an adult in good health. This rearrangement joins TRBV5-8 to TRBJ1-3, with D unclear. CDR3 in amino acids: CASSFSVDTIYF. The CDR3 DNA reads TGTGCCAGCAGCTTCTCCGTGGACACCATATATTTT.